This TCR beta chain is drawn from a study of T-cell reconstitution after alpha-beta-depleted transplantation in children. Study results and caveats: T cells produced anew were the main source of T-cell counts and diversity one year after transplant. Reports say that about two months after transplant, the alpha-beta T cells came out of several hundred graft clones that had expanded.

It was with unique molecular identifiers that the TCRbeta library was prepared. TCRdb analysed the PCR reads with MiXCR anew, one entry per CDR3 protein. This table holds approximately 980,000 distinct CDR3 sequences, roughly 29% found once. This CDR3 spans 16 amino acids. Germline V gene lookup returns CDR1 SEHNR and CDR2 FQNEAQ (reference sequence). V was trimmed by 1 base and J by 0 bases, leaving 12 bases between them. On this clonotype itself: The antigen is undetermined.

This receptor was identified in a boy in the first two years of life who had a stem cell transplant for SCID, so the T cells may come from the graft donor. The J gene is TRBJ2-5, the V gene TRBV7-9, with TRBD2 as a possible D gene (6 bases). The starting material was PBMCs, mostly from graft donor cells, obtained 360 days after TCRalphabeta/CD19-depleted stem cell transplant. The CDR3 bases are TGTGCCAGCAGCTTAGAGACGGGACTGAACCAAGAGACCCAGTACTTC. Its translation: CASSLETGLNQETQYF.